One and the same sample provided the 11 T cell receptor beta chains below, sequenced in a study of T cells in Graves' hyperthyroidism and ophthalmopathy. RNA transcripts provided the source from which TCR beta CDR3 regions were amplified. TCR CDR3 underwent first-round RT-PCR with the HTBI primer set. TCRdb processed the multiplex PCR reads anew with MiXCR; each CDR3 protein has one entry. Found here are 500,000 to 750,000 distinct CDR3 sequences, 40% to 55% of them singletons; the top ten hold around 8%. The source material was peripheral blood or thyroid tissue (not recorded which). These receptors were taken from a woman aged 18-30 years with Graves' hyperthyroidism.

The chain combines TRBV7-9 with TRBJ1-5; TRBD1 matches 7 bases. The V and J ends lost 8 bases and 10 bases, in that order; junction bases with no gene match: 11. CDR3 length equals 13 residues. Per the germline V gene, CDR1 is SEHNR and CDR2 is FQNEAQ (reference sequence). CDR3 region: CASGGTEGSPQHF. Here the CDR3 DNA reads TGTGCCAGCGGCGGGACAGAAGGTTCACCCCAGCATTTT.

This chain connects TRBV7-9 to TRBJ2-7, with 8 nucleotides matching TRBD2. The V gene end was trimmed by 8 bases and the J gene end by 7 bases; junction bases not matched to a gene: 4. The CDR3 runs 11 residues. Germline V gives CDR1 SEHNR, CDR2 FQNEAQ (reference sequence). The CDR3 DNA is TGTGCCAGCGGGGGGACTAGTGAGCAGTACTTC. Its protein product is CASGGTSEQYF.

This chain joins TRBV7-6 and TRBJ2-7; 8 nucleotides agree with TRBD2. This CDR3 has 13 residues. Germline CDR1 reads SGHVS; CDR2 reads FNYEAQ. Trimming removed 9 bases from V and 6 bases from J; junction bases left unmatched: 10. In DNA form, the CDR3 reads TGTGCCAGACCAACTCAGACTAGCGTCGAGCAGTACTTC. It codes for CARPTQTSVEQYF.

Notes on this clonotype: A much larger clone differs by one base, so this may be a read error. The conserved phenylalanine or tryptophan normally closing the CDR3 is absent here, so this likely arose from a read error. The V and J genes are TRBV6-5 and TRBJ2-5; D assignment may be TRBD1 or TRBD2 (5 bases each). Trimming shortened V by 2 bases and J by 1 base, and 11 bases separated the two germline ends. Per germline, CDR1 MNHEY and CDR2 SVGAGI. This CDR3 spans 15 amino acids. CDR3 region: CASSYEGLTQETQYC. In DNA, the CDR3 is TGTGCCAGCAGTTACGAGGGGCTCACCCAAGAGACCCAGTACTGC.

Notes on this clonotype: It may be a read error: a sequence one base away is much more abundant. This chain links TRBV5-1 with TRBJ2-5; perhaps TRBD2 as D (6 bases). The CDR3 runs to 15 residues. Germline V lookup: CDR1 SGHRS, CDR2 YFSETQ. In DNA, the CDR3 is TGCGCCAGCAGCTCCGACAACTATGGAGGGGAGACCCGGTACTTC. This codes for CASSSDNYGGETRYF.

J is TRBJ2-3 and V is TRBV4-3, with 7 nucleotides matching TRBD2. The CDR3 has 16 amino acids. The germline V gene has CDR1 LGHNA and CDR2 YSLEER. V lost 1 base, J lost 0 bases, and 4 bases stayed unmatched. The CDR3 DNA follows: TGCGCCAGCAGCCAAGCAGGGACTACTAGCACAGATACGCAGTATTTT. This encodes CASSQAGTTSTDTQYF.

This chain connects TRBV24-1 to TRBJ2-2; 8 positions agree with TRBD2. Germline V CDR1 and CDR2: KGHDR, SFDVKD. After removal of 5 bases from V and 4 bases from J, the junction contained 8 bases not matched to a gene. This CDR3 comprises 16 residues. The CDR3 bases are TGTGCCACCAGTGGGAGAAGCGGGAGCGTCACCGGGGAGCTGTTTTTT. Residues: CATSGRSGSVTGELFF.

The chain has TRBV15 and TRBJ1-1, with D possibly being TRBD1 (5 bases). V lost 3 bases to trimming and J lost 8 bases, with 10 bases between them. Per germline, CDR1 LNHNV and CDR2 YYDKDF (reference sequence). This CDR3 is built from 12 residues. This CDR3 reads CATSSLRGEAFF. The CDR3 region has the DNA TGTGCCACCAGCAGTTTGAGGGGAGAAGCTTTCTTT. The complete variable domain, with remaining parts taken from reference TRBV15 and TRBJ1-1, reads DAMVIQNPRYQVTQFGKPVTLSCSQTLNHNVMYWYQQKSSQAPKLLFHYYDKDFNNEADTPDNFQSRRPNTSFCFLDIRSPGLGDTAMYLCATSSLRGEAFFGQGTRLTVV.

In this sample, this clonotype turned up a few times. The chain joins TRBV30 to TRBJ1-1, with D hard to call. Germline lookup yields CDR1 GTSNPN and CDR2 SVGIG (reference sequence). Trimming stripped 3 bases from V and 5 bases from J, with 13 bases between. The CDR3 is 13 residues long. This CDR3 reads CAWSRKGGTEAFF. The CDR3 DNA follows: TGTGCCTGGAGCCGAAAAGGCGGGACTGAAGCTTTCTTT.

The sample holds many counts of this clonotype. The chain joins TRBV2 to TRBJ2-2, with 8 bases fitting TRBD1. The V segment lost 1 base and the J segment 7 bases; nucleotides outside the gene matches: 5. Germline lookup yields CDR1 SNHLY and CDR2 FYNNEI. CDR3 length: 15 residues. CDR3 coding DNA: TGTGCCAGCAGTGAAGTCGGACAGGGCGGCGGGGAGCTGTTTTTT. This translates into CASSEVGQGGGELFF.

This clonotype came up a few times. The chain couples TRBV7-2 to TRBJ2-2, with D unresolved. V lost 3 bases to trimming and J lost 8 bases, with 7 bases between them. Germline V gene data show CDR1 as SGHTA and CDR2 as FQGNSA. The CDR3 is made up of 12 amino acids. As DNA, the CDR3 is TGTGCCAGCAGCTTTAGGCCAGGGGAGCTGTTTTTT. Translation: CASSFRPGELFF.